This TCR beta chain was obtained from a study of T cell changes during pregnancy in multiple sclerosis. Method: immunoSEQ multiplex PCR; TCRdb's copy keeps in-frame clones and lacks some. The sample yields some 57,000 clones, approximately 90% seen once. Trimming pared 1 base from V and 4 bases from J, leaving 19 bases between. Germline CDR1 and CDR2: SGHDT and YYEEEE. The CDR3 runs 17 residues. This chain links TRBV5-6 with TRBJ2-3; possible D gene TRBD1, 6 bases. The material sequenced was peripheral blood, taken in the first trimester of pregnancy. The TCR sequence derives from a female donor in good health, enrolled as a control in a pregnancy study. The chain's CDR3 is CASSLTLGAKRSDTQYF. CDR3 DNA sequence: TGTGCCAGCAGCTTGACTCTGGGGGCAAAAAGGTCAGATACGCAGTATTTT.